These T cell receptor beta chains were read from a single sample in a study of molecular identifiers for immune sequencing clone quantification. Via MiXCR, TCRdb re-called the PCR reads, giving one row per CDR3 protein. The top ten clones hold about 0.9% of a sample with approximately 670,000 distinct CDR3 sequences, about 20% of them seen once. Sequencing was done on a sample of naive CD8+ T cells from blood, with Jurkat cell RNA spiked in. Receptors originate from a human donor in good health. Some libraries in this study had Jurkat cell RNA spiked in. CDR3s include the opening cysteine and the closing phenylalanine or tryptophan. Each record gives: J gene, V gene, clone size, D gene, CDR3 protein, CDR3 DNA. A D gene is named only where the DNA matches it firmly. Only some rows state a clone size, as once, few, many or a class for expanded clones.

TRBJ2-1,TRBV4-3,-,-,CASSQESLRFYEQFF,TGCGCCAGCAGCCAAGAGAGCCTAAGGTTCTATGAGCAGTTCTTC
TRBJ2-3,TRBV19,many,TRBD2,CASSSTSGSIDTQYF,TGTGCCAGTAGTTCGACTAGCGGGAGTATCGATACGCAGTATTTT
TRBJ2-3,TRBV6-6,many,TRBD2,CASSSLAGGLLNTQYF,TGTGCCAGCAGTTCCCTAGCGGGGGGACTGCTAAATACGCAGTATTTT
TRBJ2-1,TRBV6-2/TRBV6-3,many,-,CASRISVSSYNEQFF,TGTGCCAGCAGGATTAGCGTAAGCTCCTACAATGAGCAGTTCTTC
TRBJ2-7,TRBV5-8,many,TRBD2,CASSGGLVIYEQYF,TGTGCCAGCAGCGGAGGACTAGTGATCTACGAGCAGTACTTC
TRBJ2-1,TRBV7-9,-,-,CASSTPGPEQFF,TGTGCCAGCAGCACCCCGGGGCCCGAGCAGTTCTTC
TRBJ2-1,TRBV5-1,few,-,CASSFSSQGLSPYNEQFF,TGCGCCAGCAGTTTTTCTTCACAGGGCCTTAGTCCATACAATGAGCAGTTCTTC
TRBJ2-3,TRBV4-3,many,TRBD2,CASSQDLAGVGDTQYF,TGCGCCAGCAGCCAAGATCTAGCGGGAGTAGGAGATACGCAGTATTTT
TRBJ2-6,TRBV4-3,many,-,CASSQDLGSGANVLTF,TGCGCCAGCAGCCAAGATCTGGGCTCTGGGGCCAACGTCCTGACTTTC
TRBJ2-3,TRBV6-2/TRBV6-3,many,TRBD2,CASSYSTSGGHTDTQYF,TGTGCCAGCAGTTACTCCACTAGCGGGGGCCACACAGATACGCAGTATTTT
TRBJ1-6,TRBV12-3/TRBV12-4,few,TRBD1,CASGFMWDRGTYNSPLHF,TGTGCCAGCGGTTTTATGTGGGACAGGGGTACCTATAATTCACCCCTCCACTTT
TRBJ1-6,TRBV6-5,few,-,CASSYLIEGGNSPLHF,TGTGCCAGCAGTTACTTGATCGAGGGTGGGAATTCACCCCTCCACTTT
TRBJ2-3,TRBV6-5,many,TRBD2,CASSYSIPLAGVTDTQYF,TGTGCCAGCAGTTACTCCATCCCCCTAGCGGGAGTCACAGATACGCAGTATTTT
TRBJ1-5,TRBV20-1,few,-,CSAKTHSNQPQHF,TGCAGTGCAAAGACACATAGCAATCAGCCCCAGCATTTT
TRBJ2-7,TRBV14,-,-,CASSSEEGSPVLYEQYF,TGTGCCAGCAGCTCAGAGGAGGGGTCACCCGTCCTCTACGAGCAGTACTTC
TRBJ2-7,TRBV20-1,many,-,CSARDLQADYEQYF,TGCAGTGCTAGAGATCTCCAGGCGGATTACGAGCAGTACTTC
TRBJ2-2,TRBV12-3/TRBV12-4,-,TRBD1,CASSSRDSANTGELFF,TGTGCCAGCAGTTCCCGGGACAGCGCGAACACCGGGGAGCTGTTTTTT
TRBJ1-2,TRBV2,few,TRBD1,CASRATGDPSYGYTF,TGTGCCAGCAGAGCCACAGGGGATCCTTCCTATGGCTACACCTTC
TRBJ2-3,TRBV9,many,-,CASSVGGRPGDTQYF,TGTGCCAGCAGCGTAGGCGGTCGCCCCGGAGATACGCAGTATTTT
TRBJ2-7,TRBV19,many,TRBD2,CASSWTSPDEQYF,TGTGCCAGTAGCTGGACTAGTCCCGACGAGCAGTACTTC
TRBJ2-3,TRBV7-9,many,-,CASSSAQWRGDTQYF,TGTGCCAGCAGTTCGGCCCAGTGGCGCGGGGATACGCAGTATTTT
TRBJ2-1,TRBV29-1,many,TRBD2,CSVELVLTSGIPFF,TGCAGCGTTGAACTGGTGCTGACTAGCGGGATTCCGTTCTTC
TRBJ2-5,TRBV28,many,TRBD2,CASSLTGLAGGAKETQYF,TGTGCCAGCAGTTTGACGGGACTAGCGGGAGGTGCTAAAGAGACCCAGTACTTC
TRBJ2-7,TRBV9,-,-,CASSVAASATAYEQYF,TGTGCCAGCAGCGTAGCAGCTAGCGCGACCGCCTACGAGCAGTACTTC
TRBJ2-5,TRBV10-1,many,-,CASSEGRWQETQYF,TGCGCCAGCAGTGAGGGACGGTGGCAAGAGACCCAGTACTTC
TRBJ1-6,TRBV4-3,many,-,CASSQEYVALGQGNSPLHF,TGCGCCAGCAGCCAAGAGTACGTGGCTTTGGGCCAAGGAAATTCACCCCTCCACTTT
TRBJ2-7,TRBV5-6,many,TRBD2,CASAASGGPYEQYF,TGTGCCAGCGCCGCTAGCGGGGGTCCCTACGAGCAGTACTTC
TRBJ2-3,TRBV5-1,many,TRBD2,CASRLAGGDTQYF,TGCGCCAGCAGACTAGCGGGGGGAGATACGCAGTATTTT
TRBJ2-7,TRBV20-1,many,-,CSARGSGFSYEQYF,TGCAGTGCTAGAGGGAGCGGGTTCTCCTACGAGCAGTACTTC
TRBJ2-7,TRBV20-1,many,-,CSARVKGLGYEQYF,TGCAGTGCTAGAGTGAAAGGGTTGGGTTACGAGCAGTACTTC
TRBJ2-7,TRBV4-1,many,TRBD1,CASSQEARQGAQVFF,TGCGCCAGCAGCCAAGAAGCGCGGCAGGGGGCGCAAGTTTTCTTC
TRBJ2-7,TRBV18,-,-,CASSRVPYEQYF,TGTGCCAGCTCACGCGTCCCCTACGAGCAGTACTTC
TRBJ2-7,TRBV4-1,few,-,CASSHHGTLYEQYF,TGCGCCAGCAGCCATCACGGGACGCTCTACGAGCAGTACTTC
TRBJ2-7,TRBV12-3/TRBV12-4,many,TRBD1,CASSLWDRGMGEQYF,TGTGCCAGCAGTTTATGGGACAGGGGGATGGGGGAGCAGTACTTC
TRBJ2-7,TRBV4-2,few,-,CASSLVVGAGVGYEQYF,TGTGCCAGCAGCTTAGTGGTCGGGGCAGGGGTAGGCTACGAGCAGTACTTC
TRBJ2-5,TRBV9,many,TRBD1,CASSVLGTAQETQYF,TGTGCCAGCAGCGTGTTGGGGACAGCCCAAGAGACCCAGTACTTC
TRBJ2-2,TRBV3-1,many,-,CASSRAPHDTGELFF,TGTGCCAGCAGCCGAGCACCTCATGACACCGGGGAGCTGTTTTTT
TRBJ2-3,TRBV30,many,TRBD1,CAWEDRGSTDTQYF,TGTGCCTGGGAGGACAGGGGAAGCACAGATACGCAGTATTTT
TRBJ2-1,TRBV5-5,many,-,CASRPPAVTNYNEQFF,TGTGCCAGCAGACCTCCCGCCGTTACCAACTACAATGAGCAGTTCTTC
TRBJ2-1,TRBV29-1,few,-,CSVEFYSYNEQFF,TGCAGCGTTGAATTTTACAGCTACAATGAGCAGTTCTTC
TRBJ2-1,TRBV7-6,-,TRBD2,CASRDIVASGRNNEQFF,TGTGCCAGCCGCGATATCGTGGCTAGCGGGAGGAACAATGAGCAGTTCTTC
TRBJ1-1,TRBV19,few,TRBD1,CASSRQGPMNTEAFF,TGTGCCAGTAGTAGACAGGGCCCCATGAACACTGAAGCTTTCTTT
TRBJ2-2,TRBV12-3/TRBV12-4,many,-,CASRGRDVGNTGELFF,TGTGCCAGCAGGGGCCGGGACGTCGGGAACACCGGGGAGCTGTTTTTT
TRBJ1-6,TRBV4-3,many,-,CASSQDTKGYSPLHF,TGCGCCAGCAGCCAAGATACAAAGGGCTATTCACCCCTCCACTTT
TRBJ2-2,TRBV5-1,-,TRBD1,CASSSAGQAVNTGELFF,TGCGCCAGCAGCTCGGCGGGACAGGCGGTGAACACCGGGGAGCTGTTTTTT
TRBJ1-6,TRBV4-3,few,-,CASSQDLSSGSPLHF,TGCGCCAGCAGCCAAGACCTCAGCTCTGGATCACCCCTCCACTTT
TRBJ2-7,TRBV4-3,many,TRBD2,CASSQASTSGSYEQYF,TGCGCCAGCAGCCAAGCCTCGACTAGCGGGAGTTACGAGCAGTACTTC
TRBJ2-7,TRBV7-9,many,TRBD1,CASSPRDRGLYEQYF,TGTGCCAGCAGCCCCCGGGACAGGGGGCTATACGAGCAGTACTTC
TRBJ2-7,TRBV27,many,TRBD2,CASSLLSPGGPSEQYF,TGTGCCAGCAGTTTACTATCTCCGGGGGGTCCTTCGGAGCAGTACTTC
TRBJ2-7,TRBV7-9,many,-,CASSRNQGPSAYEQYF,TGTGCCAGCAGCCGAAATCAGGGCCCAAGTGCCTACGAGCAGTACTTC
TRBJ2-7,TRBV27,many,TRBD1,CASSYRDRGTYEQYF,TGTGCCAGCAGTTACCGGGACAGGGGTACCTACGAGCAGTACTTC
TRBJ2-7,TRBV27,-,-,CASGYRASYEQYF,TGTGCCAGCGGTTATAGAGCATCCTACGAGCAGTACTTC
TRBJ2-1,TRBV30,-,-,CAWYKGFF,TGTGCCTGGTATAAGGGGTTCTTC
TRBJ2-3,TRBV19,few,TRBD2,CASSMVSASGRYF,TGTGCCAGTAGTATGGTTTCGGCTAGCGGGAGGTATTTT
TRBJ2-5,TRBV27,few,TRBD1,CASSLTGTGIQETQYF,TGTGCCAGCAGTTTAACTGGGACAGGGATCCAAGAGACCCAGTACTTC
TRBJ1-5,TRBV27,many,-,CASGDYSNQPQHF,TGTGCCAGTGGGGATTATAGCAATCAGCCCCAGCATTTT